This T cell receptor beta chain was captured by sequencing in a study of blood T cell repertoires in COVID-19. Here immunoSEQ multiplex PCR was the method, and the copy in TCRdb shows in-frame clones only, minus some. The sample contains approximately 270,000 clones, around 92% of which appear only once. V gave up 3 bases and J gave up 6 bases; unmatched junction bases: 9. The germline V gene has CDR1 SGHRS and CDR2 YFSETQ. The CDR3 length is 16 residues. Participants spanned ages about 18 to 89 years and resided in over 20 US areas. Specimen: PBMCs or T cells enriched from blood (not recorded which). The receptor was derived from an older woman who had recovered from COVID-19. The chain couples TRBV5-1 to TRBJ2-2; 9 nucleotides line up with TRBD1. The CDR3 sequence: CASSSNRGPAAGELFF. In DNA, the CDR3 is TGCGCCAGCAGCTCCAACAGGGGGCCCGCCGCCGGGGAGCTGTTTTTT. Supplemented by reference TRBV5-1 and TRBJ2-2, the full variable domain reads KAGVTQTPRYLIKTRGQQVTLSCSPISGHRSVSWYQQTPGQGLQFLFEYFSETQRNKGNFPGRFSGRQFSNSRSEMNVSTLELGDSALYLCASSSNRGPAAGELFFGEGSRLTVL.